This T cell receptor (beta chain) was sequenced during a study of shared clonotypes between healthy human individuals. Study-level points and caveats: Relative to memory subsets, naive subsets generally showed larger estimated richness.

The germline V and J ends were trimmed by 3 bases and 0 bases, with 9 bases remaining between them. Looked up from germline, CDR1 is MNHNY and CDR2 is SVGAGI (reference sequence). CDR3 length: 15 amino acids. On this clone itself: Its antigen is unknown.

Assay used: immunoSEQ multiplex PCR; TCRdb lists only in-frame clones, some missing. The data hold some 1,100,000 clones, with roughly 74% observed a single time. The donors were adults (healthy and HIV-negative) with no recent acute infections or vaccinations. V gene TRBV6-6 combines with J gene TRBJ1-5; D gene ambiguous. This clonotype was obtained from a young man in good health. Some clones in this sample may be carry-over from other donors' samples. Sequenced input: memory CD4+ T cells from PBMCs. Subset specified: CD45RA-negative fraction. The CDR3 reads CASSYGSDSNQPQHF. CDR3 nucleotide sequence: TGTGCCAGCAGTTATGGCAGCGATAGCAATCAGCCCCAGCATTTT.